One and the same sample provided the 26 T cell receptor beta chains below, sequenced in a study of cytomegalovirus exposure and HLA in healthy donors (dated by TCRdb to 2016 to 2017). Receptor amplification or capture employed the immunoSEQ multiplex PCR assay. A mixture of 60 forward primers for TCR Vbeta segments and 13 reverse primers for TCR Jbeta segments was used in the multiplex PCR. This is the immuneACCESS table as TCRdb keeps it, with only in-frame sequences that have V and J called. A part of the clones is gone; compared with another copy, unresolved V genes explain less than half, and the rest is unexplained. The sample records 150,000 or so clones, about 75% of which are singletons. The ten largest clonotypes hold over 6.5% of the sample. The sequencing input was PBMCs. The receptors were gathered from a man aged 30 to 39 in good health and CMV-seronegative.

The J gene is TRBJ1-1, the V gene TRBV6-5, with D unresolved. The CDR3 has 14 amino acids. The germline CDR1 and CDR2 sequences are MNHEY and SVGAGI. The ends were cut back, 8 bases at V and 5 bases at J, with 18 bases in the middle. The CDR3 DNA reads as TGTGCCAGCGGCTTAGGCGGGCTAGGAACTGAAGCTTTCTTT. Encoded protein: CASGLGGLGTEAFF.

The rearrangement links TRBV16 to TRBJ1-3; D ambiguous. Germline CDR1 is KGHSY and CDR2 is FQNENV. The germline V and J ends were trimmed by 4 bases and 8 bases, with 12 bases remaining between them. CDR3 length equals 13 residues. CDR3 sequence: CASSRRAVDTIYF. The CDR3 coding sequence is TGTGCCAGCAGCCGCCGAGCCGTGGACACCATATATTTT.

J is TRBJ1-2 and V is TRBV5-1, with 8 nucleotides matching TRBD1. Trimming took 6 bases from V and 8 from J; bases not matched to a gene: 9. Germline values: CDR1 SGHRS, CDR2 YFSETQ. The CDR3 runs to 13 residues. The CDR3 region is CASKGQGAGGYTF. DNA of the CDR3: TGCGCCAGCAAGGGGCAGGGGGCAGGAGGCTACACCTTC.

This chain uses TRBV27 with TRBJ1-5, with 9 bases identical to TRBD1. V was pared by 4 bases and J by 7 bases, with 8 bases of the junction left unmatched. CDR3 size: 15 residues. Germline V lookup: CDR1 MNHEY, CDR2 SMNVEV (reference sequence). DNA of the CDR3: TGTGCCAGCAGTTCCTTACAGGGGGCTGAGCAGCCCCAGCATTTT. Translated, it gives CASSSLQGAEQPQHF.

In regard to this clone: A junction end diverges from the germline sequence, so it may reflect a read error. The gene calls are TRBV5-1 and TRBJ2-1; D gene uncertain. CDR1 and CDR2 (germline): SGHRS, YFSETQ. The CDR3 loop spans 11 amino acids. The CDR3 DNA sequence: TGCGCCAGCAGCTCCGACAATGAGCAGTTCTTC. Protein: CASSSDNEQFF. The variable domain in full, completed from reference TRBV5-1 and TRBJ2-1, reads KAGVTQTPRYLIKTRGQQVTLSCSPISGHRSVSWYQQTPGQGLQFLFEYFSETQRNKGNFPGRFSGRQFSNSRSEMNVSTLELGDSALYLCASSSDNEQFFGPGTRLTVL.

The chain joins TRBV28 to TRBJ2-3, with 9 nucleotides matching TRBD2. The V gene's germline CDR1 is MDHEN and CDR2 SYDVKM. The CDR3 is made up of 16 amino acids. V was clipped by 3 bases and J by 4 bases; unmatched bases: 8. The CDR3 reads CASSFYEGLAADTQYF. The CDR3 nucleotides read TGTGCCAGCAGTTTTTATGAGGGACTAGCCGCAGATACGCAGTATTTT.

Turning to this clone: The junction differs from germline at one of its ends, possibly a read error. This chain uses TRBV6-1 with TRBJ1-1, with D maybe TRBD1 (5 bases). The CDR3 is 14 amino acids. The V gene's germline CDR1 is MNHNS and CDR2 SASEGT. CDR3 sequence: CASSEGVGSPEAFF. The CDR3 DNA follows: TGTGCCAGCAGCGAAGGGGTAGGTAGCCCTGAAGCTTTCTTT.

The chain carries TRBV18 and TRBJ1-5, with 10 bases matching TRBD1. This CDR3 is built from 14 residues. The V and J ends lost 3 bases and 5 bases, in that order; junction bases with no gene match: 1. Germline V CDR1 and CDR2: KGHSH, LQKENI. CDR3 DNA: TGTGCCAGCTCACCGGACAGGGGGTATCAGCCCCAGCATTTT. This codes for CASSPDRGYQPQHF.

The rearrangement joins TRBV7-9 to TRBJ1-1, with TRBD1 identical over 9 bases. The germline CDR1 and CDR2 sequences are SEHNR and FQNEAQ (reference sequence). The CDR3 covers 15 residues. Trimming removed 5 bases from V and 4 bases from J; junction bases left unmatched: 8. DNA for the CDR3: TGTGCCAGCAGCCCGGGGACAGGGCCGGGCACTGAAGCTTTCTTT. This gives the protein CASSPGTGPGTEAFF.

The gene calls are TRBV21-1 and TRBJ2-3; the table's D call of TRBD1 was not tested on the DNA. TRBV21-1 is marked as a pseudogene. CDR3 length: 14 amino acids. CDR3 in amino acids: CASTQTGGIDTQYF. In DNA, the CDR3 is TGTGCCAGCACCCAGACAGGGGGAATAGATACGCAGTATTTT.

The chain is built from TRBV19 and TRBJ2-1; 8 bases align to TRBD1. Germline V gives CDR1 LNHDA, CDR2 SQIVND (reference sequence). The CDR3 sequence is 14 residues long. Losses at the gene ends were 4 bases for V and 8 bases for J; bases not matched to a gene: 7. The CDR3 region is CASSRDRIGHEQFF. CDR3 nucleotides: TGTGCCAGTAGTAGGGACAGGATCGGGCATGAGCAGTTCTTC.

V gene TRBV19 combines with J gene TRBJ1-2; 8 bases fit TRBD1. The CDR3 consists of 16 residues. Germline V gene data show CDR1 as LNHDA and CDR2 as SQIVND (reference sequence). V lost 8 bases, J lost 1 base, and 12 bases stayed unmatched. The CDR3 reads CASGLTGAPLNYGYTF. The CDR3 nucleotides read TGTGCCAGTGGTCTGACAGGGGCCCCACTTAACTATGGCTACACCTTC.

V and J are TRBV12-1 and TRBJ1-1; the table's D call of TRBD1 was not tested on the DNA. TRBV12-1 has pseudogene status. CDR3 length: 15 amino acids. The CDR3 DNA is TGTGCCAGCAGCTTGACCAGGGGAGAGGGCACTGAAGCTTTCTTT. This translates into CASSLTRGEGTEAFF.

V is TRBV11-2 and J is TRBJ2-3; D remains unclear. Per the germline V gene, CDR1 is SGHAT and CDR2 is FQNNGV. This CDR3 region has 16 residues. V was shortened by 0 bases and J by 1 base, with 11 bases between the two germline ends. DNA of the CDR3: TGTGCCAGCAGCTTAGAAGGCGGAGCCCGCACAGATACGCAGTATTTT. Its translation: CASSLEGGARTDTQYF.

The chain employs TRBV4-1 and TRBJ1-2; 12 bases match TRBD1. The junction had 10 bases not matched to a gene; V was cut back by 4 bases and J by 4 bases. CDR3 length: 17 amino acids. Germline V gene sequence: CDR1 MGHRA, CDR2 YSYEKL. The CDR3 bases are TGCGCCAGCAGCCCTGGGACAGGGGGCGGTTTGGGCTATGGCTACACCTTC. Translated, it gives CASSPGTGGGLGYGYTF.

This clone was counted a single time. The chain couples TRBV19 to TRBJ1-1, with D possibly being TRBD1 (6 bases). V lost 8 bases, J lost 7 bases, and 14 bases lay in between. CDR3 length equals 12 residues. The germline V gene encodes CDR1 LNHDA and CDR2 SQIVND (reference sequence). CDR3 protein: CASSGEGFEAFF. The DNA for the CDR3 is TGTGCCAGTTCAGGGGAGGGATTTGAAGCTTTCTTT.

V and J are TRBV2 and TRBJ1-1; no reliable D call. The germline gives CDR1 SNHLY, CDR2 FYNNEI. The length of the CDR3 is 13 residues. V was trimmed by 2 bases and J by 10 bases, leaving 14 bases between them. CDR3 in DNA: TGTGCCAGCAGTGAAATGCGGTCGTCGGGAGCTTTCTTT. Its protein product is CASSEMRSSGAFF.

CDR3 region: CASTLLAGGQSEQFF. The CDR3 DNA reads as TGTGCCAGCACCCTACTAGCGGGGGGGCAAAGTGAGCAGTTCTTC. The chain combines TRBV5-8 with TRBJ2-1; TRBD2 agrees at 13 bases. Germline CDR1 SGHTS, CDR2 YDEGEE. CDR3 length: 15 amino acids. Trimming cost V 6 bases and J 9 bases; bases outside gene matches: 9.

This clone showed up just a few times. As DNA, the CDR3 is TGTGCCAGCAGTGAAACCCGAGTCGGGGAGCAGTACTTC. Its protein is CASSETRVGEQYF. The chain uses TRBV6-1 and TRBJ2-7; D remains unclear. Trimming left V 2 bases short and J 7 bases short, with 12 bases between. Germline V gene data show CDR1 as MNHNS and CDR2 as SASEGT. The CDR3 sequence is 13 residues long.

The chain uses TRBV28 and TRBJ2-3, with 7 positions matching TRBD1. The CDR3 has 15 amino acids. Germline CDR1 is MDHEN and CDR2 is SYDVKM. With V trimmed by 4 bases and J by 3 bases, 7 bases remained unmatched. The CDR3 DNA reads as TGTGCCAGCAGTTCTCGACAGGGCTGGACAGATACGCAGTATTTT. Translated, it gives CASSSRQGWTDTQYF.

The rearrangement joins TRBV6-6 to TRBJ1-5, with D hard to call. Germline assignment: CDR1 MNHNY and CDR2 SVGAGI (reference sequence). The CDR3 is 15 amino acids. The V end was cut by 1 base, the J end by 0 bases, with 7 bases between. The CDR3 nucleotides read TGTGCCAGCAGTTACTATCAGTATAGCAATCAGCCCCAGCATTTT. This encodes CASSYYQYSNQPQHF.

The chain joins TRBV9 to TRBJ1-1; D is unresolved. Trimming pared 4 bases from V and 0 bases from J, leaving 13 bases between. From germline, CDR1 is SGDLS and CDR2 YYNGEE. CDR3 length: 15 amino acids. DNA of the CDR3: TGTGCCAGCAGCCCCCGCACACAAATGAACACTGAAGCTTTCTTT. Residues: CASSPRTQMNTEAFF.

The rearrangement uses TRBV7-8 and TRBJ2-2, with D uncertain. The CDR3 contains 15 residues. The V and J ends lost 3 bases and 1 base respectively, with 9 bases between them. The V gene's germline CDR1 is SGHVS and CDR2 FQNEAQ. DNA for the CDR3: TGTGCCAGCAGCTTTAGGCCAGGGAACACCGGGGAGCTGTTTTTT. Translating it yields CASSFRPGNTGELFF.

This clone was detected a few times. This sequence joins TRBV19 and TRBJ1-5; D is possibly TRBD1 (6 bases). The V gene's germline CDR1 is LNHDA and CDR2 SQIVND (reference sequence). The germline V and J ends were trimmed by 7 bases and 1 base, with 11 bases remaining between them. This CDR3 comprises 14 residues. The CDR3, as DNA: TGTGCCAGTAATACTCAGGGGAGCAATCAGCCCCAGCATTTT. Protein: CASNTQGSNQPQHF.

In its sample, this clone was seen a few times. The chain has TRBV19 and TRBJ1-2; D is undetermined. CDR3 length: 14 amino acids. Germline V lookup: CDR1 LNHDA, CDR2 SQIVND (reference sequence). Trimming took 1 base from V and 7 from J, leaving 13 bases between them. This CDR3 is CASSIGPSAGGYTF. The DNA for the CDR3 is TGTGCCAGTAGTATAGGCCCCTCAGCGGGTGGCTACACCTTC.

The chain employs TRBV7-2 and TRBJ2-3, with a tentative D call TRBD1 (6 bases). The V gene lost 0 bases and the J gene lost 5 bases, with 9 bases spanning the gap. CDR1 is SGHTA, CDR2 FQGNSA, per germline. This CDR3 contains 14 residues. The CDR3 DNA reads as TGTGCCAGCAGCTTAGCGGGGGCGGGAGATACGCAGTATTTT. Its translation: CASSLAGAGDTQYF.